This T cell receptor (beta chain) was retrieved from a study of blood T cell repertoires in COVID-19. Study-wide background: Samples taken during acute and convalescent COVID-19 were collected in the United States, Italy and Spain.

Trimming stripped 2 bases from V and 6 bases from J, with 4 bases between. The CDR3 is 12 amino acids. Sequencing used immunoSEQ multiplex PCR; TCRdb keeps in-frame clones, though not all of them. The sample lists fewer than 200,000 clones; 70% to 90% were seen once. The sequenced material came from peripheral blood. The chain has TRBV12-3 or TRBV12-4 and TRBJ2-2; D is ambiguous. The TCR was taken from an elderly woman with acute or convalescent COVID-19. The CDR3 bases are TGTGCCAGCAGTTTATCCGCCGGGGAGCTGTTTTTT. This encodes CASSLSAGELFF.